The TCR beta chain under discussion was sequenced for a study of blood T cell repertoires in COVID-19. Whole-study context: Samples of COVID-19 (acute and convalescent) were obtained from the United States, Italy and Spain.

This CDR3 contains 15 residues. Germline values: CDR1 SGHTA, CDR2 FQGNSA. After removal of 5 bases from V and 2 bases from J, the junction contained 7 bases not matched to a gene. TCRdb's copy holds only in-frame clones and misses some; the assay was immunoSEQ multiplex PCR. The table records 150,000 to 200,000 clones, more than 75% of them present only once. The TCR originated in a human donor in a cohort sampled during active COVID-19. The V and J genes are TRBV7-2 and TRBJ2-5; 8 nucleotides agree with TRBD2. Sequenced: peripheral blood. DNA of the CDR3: TGTGCCAGCAGCCGGGGCGGGGGGCCTCAAGAGACCCAGTACTTC. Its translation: CASSRGGGPQETQYF.